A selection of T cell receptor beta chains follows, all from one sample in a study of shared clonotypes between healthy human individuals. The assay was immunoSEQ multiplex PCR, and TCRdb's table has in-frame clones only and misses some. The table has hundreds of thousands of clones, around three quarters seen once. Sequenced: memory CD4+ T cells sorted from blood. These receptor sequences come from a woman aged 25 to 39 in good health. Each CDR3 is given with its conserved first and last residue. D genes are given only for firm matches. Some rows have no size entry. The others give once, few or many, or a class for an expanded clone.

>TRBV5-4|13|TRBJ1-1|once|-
CASSLGVGGLAFF
TGTGCCAGCAGCTTGGGTGTGGGGGGCCTCGCTTTCTTT
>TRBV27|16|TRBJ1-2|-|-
CASSLSSIGSREGYTF
TGTGCCAGCAGTTTATCGAGCATAGGCAGCCGAGAGGGCTACACCTTC
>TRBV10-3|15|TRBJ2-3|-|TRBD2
CAISSVNGGKDTQYF
TGTGCCATCTCCTCGGTGAACGGGGGGAAGGATACGCAGTATTTT
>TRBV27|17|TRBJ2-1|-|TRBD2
CASSPNPAGGPRNEQFF
TGTGCCAGCAGTCCGAACCCAGCGGGAGGGCCTCGTAATGAGCAGTTCTTC
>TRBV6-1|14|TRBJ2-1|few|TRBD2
CASKKGTINNEQFF
TGTGCCAGCAAGAAAGGGACTATTAACAATGAGCAGTTCTTC
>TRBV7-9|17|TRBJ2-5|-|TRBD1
CASSLVYGQGSQETQYF
TGTGCCAGCAGCTTAGTGTACGGACAGGGGAGTCAAGAGACCCAGTACTTC
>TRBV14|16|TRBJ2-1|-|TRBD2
CASSQVRLAGVNEQFF
TGTGCCAGCAGCCAAGTCCGCCTAGCGGGAGTCAATGAGCAGTTCTTC
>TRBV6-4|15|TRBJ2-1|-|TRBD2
CASSPDSGGLGEQFF
TGTGCCAGCAGCCCGGATAGCGGGGGGTTAGGTGAGCAGTTCTTC
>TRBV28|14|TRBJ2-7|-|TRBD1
CASRTGTGVHEQYF
TGTGCCAGCAGGACCGGGACAGGGGTCCACGAGCAGTACTTC
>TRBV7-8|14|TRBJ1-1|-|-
CASSRLRDNTEAFF
TGTGCCAGCAGCCGCCTTAGGGATAACACTGAAGCTTTCTTT
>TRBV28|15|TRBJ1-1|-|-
CASSFVRSRFAEAFF
TGTGCCAGCAGTTTTGTAAGGTCAAGGTTTGCTGAAGCTTTCTTT
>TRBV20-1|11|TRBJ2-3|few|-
CSALVRDTQYF
TGCAGTGCTCTCGTTAGAGATACGCAGTATTTT
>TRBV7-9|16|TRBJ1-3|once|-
CASSKPGERSGNTIYF
TGTGCCAGCAGTAAACCGGGAGAACGTTCTGGAAACACCATATATTTT
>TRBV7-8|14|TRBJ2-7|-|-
CASSPYRFSYEQYF
TGTGCCAGCAGCCCTTATCGCTTCTCCTACGAGCAGTACTTC
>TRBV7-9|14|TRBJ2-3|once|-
CASSSRISTDTQYF
TGTGCCAGCAGCTCTAGGATTTCCACAGATACGCAGTATTTT
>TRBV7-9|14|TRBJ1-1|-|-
CASSFSNMNTEAFF
TGTGCCAGCAGCTTCAGCAACATGAACACTGAAGCTTTCTTT
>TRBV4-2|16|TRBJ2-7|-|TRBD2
CASSSQGVAGVGEQYF
TGTGCCAGCAGCTCCCAGGGAGTAGCGGGAGTAGGGGAGCAGTACTTC
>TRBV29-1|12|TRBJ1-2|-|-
CSVDPGGGGYTF
TGCAGCGTTGATCCCGGGGGCGGCGGCTACACCTTC
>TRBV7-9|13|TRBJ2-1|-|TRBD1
CASSAGTDNEQFF
TGTGCCAGCAGCGCCGGGACAGACAATGAGCAGTTCTTC
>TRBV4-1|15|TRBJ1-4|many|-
CASSQDGRLNEKLFF
TGCGCCAGCAGCCAAGATGGACGTCTGAATGAAAAACTGTTTTTT
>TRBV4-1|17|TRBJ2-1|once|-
CASSQGPQRASYNEQFF
TGCGCCAGCAGCCAGGGCCCTCAGAGGGCGTCCTACAATGAGCAGTTCTTC
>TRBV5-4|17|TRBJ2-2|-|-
CASSLEKGSDGAGELFF
TGTGCCAGCAGCTTGGAAAAGGGGTCGGACGGGGCCGGGGAGCTGTTTTTT
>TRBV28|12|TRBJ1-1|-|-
CASSLLLSEAFF
TGTGCCAGCAGTTTATTACTGTCTGAAGCTTTCTTT
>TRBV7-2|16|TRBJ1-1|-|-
CASSLMWGPGATEAFF
TGTGCCAGCAGCTTAATGTGGGGACCGGGCGCCACTGAAGCTTTCTTT
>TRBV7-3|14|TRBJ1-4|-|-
CASSKGSTNEKLFF
TGTGCCAGCAGCAAGGGGTCGACTAATGAAAAACTGTTTTTT
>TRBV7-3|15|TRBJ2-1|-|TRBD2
CASSNGLAGDDEQFF
TGTGCCAGCAGCAACGGACTAGCGGGAGACGATGAGCAGTTCTTC
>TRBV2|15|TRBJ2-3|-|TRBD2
CASIVRAGGPDTQYF
TGTGCCAGCATCGTCCGAGCGGGAGGGCCGGATACGCAGTATTTT